Below, 8 T cell receptor beta chains from the same sample are listed, as sequenced in a study of T cells in Graves' hyperthyroidism and ophthalmopathy. RNA transcripts served as the template for amplifying TCR beta CDR3 regions. First-round RT-PCR of the TCR CDR3 relied on the HTBI primer set. MiXCR, applied by TCRdb to the multiplex PCR reads, yields one record per CDR3 protein. The repertoire holds 450,000 to 650,000 distinct CDR3 sequences, with about a fifth as singletons. The source material was blood. The receptors stem from a man between 18 and 35 years old with Graves' hyperthyroidism.

This clonotype was recorded many times. The chain carries TRBV12-3 or TRBV12-4 and TRBJ1-1, with a weak D call TRBD1 (5 bases). Trimming left V 6 bases short and J 5 bases short, with 13 bases between. This CDR3 region has 13 residues. CDR3 protein: CASRIAGGTEAFF. CDR3 bases: TGTGCCAGCAGGATCGCCGGGGGTACTGAAGCTTTCTTT.

In its sample, this clonotype was seen a few times. The chain employs TRBV4-1 and TRBJ2-7; D ambiguous. CDR3 length: 16 amino acids. CDR1 and CDR2 (germline): MGHRA, YSYEKL. V lost 1 base, J lost 1 base, and 14 bases lay in between. The CDR3: CASSQGTLGLSYEQYF. The CDR3 DNA is TGCGCCAGCAGCCAAGGCACTCTGGGGTTGTCCTACGAGCAGTACTTC.

This clonotype appeared many times. This chain links TRBV27 with TRBJ1-2; the D is unclear. V shed 6 bases and J shed 8 bases, with 19 bases lying between them. The length of the CDR3 is 14 residues. Germline V gene sequence: CDR1 MNHEY, CDR2 SMNVEV (reference sequence). Written as DNA, the CDR3 is TGTGCCAGCAGGCCTGAGGTCGGGGTGGAGGGCTACACCTTC. It codes for CASRPEVGVEGYTF.

This clonotype was seen ten or more times. The V gene is TRBV6-1, the J gene TRBJ2-2, with D maybe TRBD1 (6 bases). The CDR3 consists of 15 residues. V dropped 4 bases and J dropped 0 bases, with 9 bases sitting between them. Germline-derived CDR1 and CDR2 are MNHNS and SASEGT. The DNA for the CDR3 is TGTGCCAGCAGTGTAAGGGGGACGAACACCGGGGAGCTGTTTTTT. It codes for CASSVRGTNTGELFF.

The chain combines TRBV3-1 with TRBJ1-5; TRBD1 might be the D (5 bases). V shed 4 bases and J shed 6 bases, with 16 bases lying between them. This CDR3 has 15 residues. Germline CDR1 and CDR2: LGHDT and YNNKEL (reference sequence). The CDR3 reads CASSRGVGSGQPQHF. Written as DNA, the CDR3 is TGTGCCAGCAGCCGAGGGGTGGGGTCTGGTCAGCCCCAGCATTTT.

There are many counts of this clonotype. The chain combines TRBV9 with TRBJ1-1; tentatively, D is TRBD1 (6 bases). V lost 0 bases and J 10 bases, leaving 10 bases between the germline ends. The V gene's germline CDR1 is SGDLS and CDR2 YYNGEE. CDR3 length: 12 residues. Here the CDR3 reads CASSVVGGVAFF. DNA of the CDR3: TGTGCCAGCAGCGTAGTAGGGGGGGTAGCTTTCTTT. Based on the CDR3 plus reference TRBV9 and TRBJ1-1, the full variable domain is DSGVTQTPKHLITATGQRVTLRCSPRSGDLSVYWYQQSLDQGLQFLIQYYNGEERAKGNILERFSAQQFPDLHSELNLSSLELGDSALYFCASSVVGGVAFFGQGTRLTVV.

This clonotype was counted at least ten times. The rearrangement joins TRBV3-1 to TRBJ1-1, with no clear D. The CDR3 spans 12 residues. CDR1 and CDR2 from the germline V gene are LGHDT and YNNKEL (reference sequence). V was clipped by 1 base and J by 7 bases, with 7 bases between them. DNA for the CDR3: TGTGCCAGCAGCCAAGGGGGAGTTGAAGCTTTCTTT. Protein sequence: CASSQGGVEAFF.

V gene TRBV4-1 combines with J gene TRBJ2-5; the D gene could be TRBD1 or TRBD2 (6 bases each). Trimming took off 3 bases at V and 5 bases at J, with 22 bases between the two ends. There are 17 residues in the CDR3. CDR1 and CDR2 from the germline V gene are MGHRA and YSYEKL. CDR3 residues: CASSHAGLQGLNETQYF. The CDR3 region has the DNA TGCGCCAGCAGCCACGCGGGGCTCCAGGGGCTAAATGAGACCCAGTACTTC.